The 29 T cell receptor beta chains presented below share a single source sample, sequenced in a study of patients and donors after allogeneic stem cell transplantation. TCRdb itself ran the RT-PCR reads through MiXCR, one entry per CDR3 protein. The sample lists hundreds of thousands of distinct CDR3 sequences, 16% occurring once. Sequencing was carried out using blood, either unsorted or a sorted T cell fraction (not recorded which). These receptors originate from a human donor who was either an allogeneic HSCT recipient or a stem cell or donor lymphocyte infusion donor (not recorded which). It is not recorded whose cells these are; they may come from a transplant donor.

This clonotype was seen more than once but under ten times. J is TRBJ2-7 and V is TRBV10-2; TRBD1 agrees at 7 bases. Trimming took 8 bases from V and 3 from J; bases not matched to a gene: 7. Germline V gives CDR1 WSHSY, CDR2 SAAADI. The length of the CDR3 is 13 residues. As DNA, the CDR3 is TGCGCCAGCGGGGGACAGACTCGCTACGAGCAGTACTTC. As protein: CASGGQTRYEQYF.

CDR3 residues: CASSTDLRNIQYF. The CDR3 DNA reads as TGTGCCAGCTCAACGGACCTGAGGAACATTCAGTACTTC. The chain is built from TRBV18 and TRBJ2-4; D uncertain. CDR3 length: 13 amino acids. Germline V lookup: CDR1 KGHSH, CDR2 LQKENI. V was pared by 5 bases and J by 7 bases, with 12 bases between.

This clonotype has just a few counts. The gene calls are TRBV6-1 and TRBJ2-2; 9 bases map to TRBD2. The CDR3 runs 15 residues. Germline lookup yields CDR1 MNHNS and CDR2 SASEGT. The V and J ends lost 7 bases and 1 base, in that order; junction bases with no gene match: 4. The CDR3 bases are TGTGCCAGCAACCCAGCGGGAGGGAACACCGGGGAGCTGTTTTTT. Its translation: CASNPAGGNTGELFF.

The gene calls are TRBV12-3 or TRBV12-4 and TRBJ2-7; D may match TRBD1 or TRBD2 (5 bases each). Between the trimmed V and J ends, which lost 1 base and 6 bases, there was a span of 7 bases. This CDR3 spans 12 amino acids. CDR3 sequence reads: CASSLEGREQYF. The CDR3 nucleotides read TGTGCCAGCAGTTTAGAGGGACGCGAGCAGTACTTC.

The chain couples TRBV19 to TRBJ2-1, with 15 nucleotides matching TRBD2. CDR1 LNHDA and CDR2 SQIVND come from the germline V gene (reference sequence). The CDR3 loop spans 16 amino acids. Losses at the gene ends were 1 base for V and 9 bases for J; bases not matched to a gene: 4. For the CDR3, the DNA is TGTGCCAGTAGTATAGGGCGGACTAGCGGGAGGGCTGAGCAGTTCTTC. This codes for CASSIGRTSGRAEQFF.

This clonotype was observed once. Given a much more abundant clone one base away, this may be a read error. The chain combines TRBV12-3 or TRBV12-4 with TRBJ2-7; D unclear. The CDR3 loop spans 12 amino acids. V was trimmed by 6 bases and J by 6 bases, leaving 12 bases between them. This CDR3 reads CASSERFGEQYF. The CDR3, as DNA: TGTGCCAGCAGCGAGAGGTTTGGCGAGCAGTACTTC.

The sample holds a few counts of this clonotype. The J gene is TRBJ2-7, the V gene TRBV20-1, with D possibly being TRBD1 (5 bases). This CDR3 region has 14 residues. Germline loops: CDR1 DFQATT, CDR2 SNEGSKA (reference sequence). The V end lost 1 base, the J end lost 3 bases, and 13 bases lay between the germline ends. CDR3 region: CSARGGLSLYEQYF. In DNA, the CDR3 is TGCAGTGCTAGAGGGGGCCTAAGCCTCTACGAGCAGTACTTC.

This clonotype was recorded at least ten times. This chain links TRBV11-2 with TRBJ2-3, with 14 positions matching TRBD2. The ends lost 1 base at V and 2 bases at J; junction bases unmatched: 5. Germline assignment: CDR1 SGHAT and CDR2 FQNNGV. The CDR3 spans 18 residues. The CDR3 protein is CASSLVGTSGSHTDTQYF. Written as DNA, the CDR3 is TGTGCCAGCAGCTTAGTCGGGACTAGCGGGAGTCACACAGATACGCAGTATTTT. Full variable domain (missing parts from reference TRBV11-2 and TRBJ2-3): EAGVAQSPRYKIIEKRQSVAFWCNPISGHATLYWYQQILGQGPKLLIQFQNNGVVDDSQLPKDRFSAERLKGVDSTLKIQPAKLEDSAVYLCASSLVGTSGSHTDTQYFGPGTRLTVL.

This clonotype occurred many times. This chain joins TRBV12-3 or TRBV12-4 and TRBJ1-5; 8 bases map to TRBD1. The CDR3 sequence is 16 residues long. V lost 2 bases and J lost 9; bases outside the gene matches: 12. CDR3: CASSLFGRGREGPQHF. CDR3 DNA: TGTGCCAGCAGTTTATTTGGCAGGGGGCGCGAGGGGCCCCAGCATTTT.

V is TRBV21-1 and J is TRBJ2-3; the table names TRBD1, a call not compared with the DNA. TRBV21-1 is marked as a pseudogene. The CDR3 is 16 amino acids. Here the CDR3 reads CASSRSPGGSTDTQYF. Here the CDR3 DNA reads TGTGCCAGCAGCCGCAGCCCAGGGGGGTCCACAGATACGCAGTATTTT.

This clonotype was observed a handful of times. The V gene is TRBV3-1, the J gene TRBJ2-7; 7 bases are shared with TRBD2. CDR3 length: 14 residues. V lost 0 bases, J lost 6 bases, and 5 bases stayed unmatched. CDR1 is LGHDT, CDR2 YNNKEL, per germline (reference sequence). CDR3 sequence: CASSQDKGRGEQYF. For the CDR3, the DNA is TGTGCCAGCAGCCAAGATAAGGGGAGGGGCGAGCAGTACTTC.

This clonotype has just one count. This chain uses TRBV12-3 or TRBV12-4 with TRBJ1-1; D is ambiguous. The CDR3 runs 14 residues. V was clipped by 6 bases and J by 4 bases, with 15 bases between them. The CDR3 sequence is CASSPTAAGTEAFF. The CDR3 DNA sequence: TGTGCCAGCAGCCCGACCGCAGCGGGCACTGAAGCTTTCTTT.

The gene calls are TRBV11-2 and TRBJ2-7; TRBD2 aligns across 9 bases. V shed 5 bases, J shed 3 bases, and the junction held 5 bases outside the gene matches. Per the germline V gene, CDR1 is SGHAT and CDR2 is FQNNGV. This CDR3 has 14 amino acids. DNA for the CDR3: TGTGCCAGCAGCGCGGGACTAGCTAACTACGAGCAGTACTTC. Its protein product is CASSAGLANYEQYF.

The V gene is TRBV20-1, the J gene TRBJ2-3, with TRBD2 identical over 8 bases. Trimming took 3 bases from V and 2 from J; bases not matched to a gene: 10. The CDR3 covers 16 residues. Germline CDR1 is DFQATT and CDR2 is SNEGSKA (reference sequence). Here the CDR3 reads CSARSPGLADTDTQYF. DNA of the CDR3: TGCAGTGCTAGGAGCCCTGGACTAGCAGACACAGATACGCAGTATTTT.

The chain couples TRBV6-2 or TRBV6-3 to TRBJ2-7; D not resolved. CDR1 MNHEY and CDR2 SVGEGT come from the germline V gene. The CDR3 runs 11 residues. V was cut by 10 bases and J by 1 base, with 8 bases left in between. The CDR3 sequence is CATGRSYEQYF. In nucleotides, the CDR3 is TGTGCCACAGGCAGATCCTACGAGCAGTACTTC.

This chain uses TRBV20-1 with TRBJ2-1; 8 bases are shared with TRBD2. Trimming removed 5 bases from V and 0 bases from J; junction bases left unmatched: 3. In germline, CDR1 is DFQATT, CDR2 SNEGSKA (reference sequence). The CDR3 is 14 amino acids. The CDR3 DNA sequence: TGCAGTGCTTTAAGCGGGAGCTCCTACAATGAGCAGTTCTTC. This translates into CSALSGSSYNEQFF.

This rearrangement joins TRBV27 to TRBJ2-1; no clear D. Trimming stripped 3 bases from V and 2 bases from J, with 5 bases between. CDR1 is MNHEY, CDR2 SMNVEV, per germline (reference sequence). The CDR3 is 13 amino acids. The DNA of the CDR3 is TGTGCCAGCAGTTTCCTACCCTACAATGAGCAGTTCTTC. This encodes CASSFLPYNEQFF.

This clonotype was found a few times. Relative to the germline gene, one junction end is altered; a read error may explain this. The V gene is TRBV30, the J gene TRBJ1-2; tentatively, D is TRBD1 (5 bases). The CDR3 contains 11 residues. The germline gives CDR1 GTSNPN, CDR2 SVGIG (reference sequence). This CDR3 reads CAGRGGYGYTF. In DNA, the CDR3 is TGTGCCGGGAGGGGAGGCTATGGCTACACCTTC.

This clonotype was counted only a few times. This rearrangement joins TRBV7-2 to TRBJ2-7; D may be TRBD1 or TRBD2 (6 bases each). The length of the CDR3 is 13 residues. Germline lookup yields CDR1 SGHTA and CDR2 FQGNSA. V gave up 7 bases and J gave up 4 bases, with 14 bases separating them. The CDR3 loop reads CASNQLGGYEQYF. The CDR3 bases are TGTGCCAGCAACCAACTAGGGGGGTACGAGCAGTACTTC.

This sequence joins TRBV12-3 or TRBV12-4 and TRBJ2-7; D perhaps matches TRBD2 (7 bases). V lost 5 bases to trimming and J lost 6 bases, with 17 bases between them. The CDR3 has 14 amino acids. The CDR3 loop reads CASSPAGAGSEQYF. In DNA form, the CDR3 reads TGTGCCAGCAGTCCCGCGGGGGCGGGGAGCGAGCAGTACTTC.

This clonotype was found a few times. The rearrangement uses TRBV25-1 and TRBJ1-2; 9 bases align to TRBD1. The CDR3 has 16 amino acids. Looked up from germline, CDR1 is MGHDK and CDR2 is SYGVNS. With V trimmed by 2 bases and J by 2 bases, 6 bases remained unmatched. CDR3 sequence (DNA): TGTGCCAGCAGTGAAGGGACAGGGAACGTGAACTATGGCTACACCTTC. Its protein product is CASSEGTGNVNYGYTF.

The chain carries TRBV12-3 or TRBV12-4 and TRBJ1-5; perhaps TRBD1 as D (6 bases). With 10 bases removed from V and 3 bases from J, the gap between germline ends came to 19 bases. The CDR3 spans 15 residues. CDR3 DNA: TGTGCCACCCGCCGGGACACGGGTTCCAATCAGCCCCAGCATTTT. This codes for CATRRDTGSNQPQHF.

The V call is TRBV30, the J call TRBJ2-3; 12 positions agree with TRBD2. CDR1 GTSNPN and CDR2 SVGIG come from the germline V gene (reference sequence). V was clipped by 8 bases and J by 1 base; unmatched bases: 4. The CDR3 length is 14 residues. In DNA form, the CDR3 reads TGTGCCCTAGCGGGGGGGCGGGGCACAGATACGCAGTATTTT. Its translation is CALAGGRGTDTQYF.

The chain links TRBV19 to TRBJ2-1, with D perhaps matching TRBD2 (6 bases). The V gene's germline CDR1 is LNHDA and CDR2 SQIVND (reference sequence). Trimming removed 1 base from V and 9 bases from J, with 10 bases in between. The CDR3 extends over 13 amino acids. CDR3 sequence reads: CASSIGSGGEQFF. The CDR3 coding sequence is TGTGCCAGTAGTATAGGATCCGGGGGTGAGCAGTTCTTC.

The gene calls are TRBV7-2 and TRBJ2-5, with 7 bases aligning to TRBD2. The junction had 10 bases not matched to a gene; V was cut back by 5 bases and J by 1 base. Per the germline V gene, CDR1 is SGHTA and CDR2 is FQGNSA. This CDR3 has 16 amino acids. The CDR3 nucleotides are TGTGCCAGCAGCCCCTGGACTAGTGAGGGCCAAGAGACCCAGTACTTC. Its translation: CASSPWTSEGQETQYF. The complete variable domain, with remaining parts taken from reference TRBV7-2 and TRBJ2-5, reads GAGVSQSPSNKVTEKGKDVELRCDPISGHTALYWYRQSLGQGLEFLIYFQGNSAPDKSGLPSDRFSAERTGGSVSTLTIQRTQQEDSAVYLCASSPWTSEGQETQYFGPGTRLLVL.

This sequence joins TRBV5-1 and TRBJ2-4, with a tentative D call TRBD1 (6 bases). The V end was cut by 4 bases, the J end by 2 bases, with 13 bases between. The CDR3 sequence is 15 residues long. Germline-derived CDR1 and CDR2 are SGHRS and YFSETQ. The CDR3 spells CASSLQGVPKNIQYF. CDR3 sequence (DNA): TGCGCCAGCAGCCTACAGGGAGTACCCAAAAACATTCAGTACTTC.

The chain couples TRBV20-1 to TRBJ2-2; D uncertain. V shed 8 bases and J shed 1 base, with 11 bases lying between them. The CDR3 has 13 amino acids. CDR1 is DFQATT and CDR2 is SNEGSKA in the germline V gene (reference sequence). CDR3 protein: CSHRARNTGELFF. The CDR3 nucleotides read TGCAGTCATAGGGCCCGGAACACCGGGGAGCTGTTTTTT.

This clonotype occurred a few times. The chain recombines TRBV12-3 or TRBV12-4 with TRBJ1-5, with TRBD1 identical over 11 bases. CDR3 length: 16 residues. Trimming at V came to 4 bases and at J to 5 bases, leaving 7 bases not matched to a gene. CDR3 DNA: TGTGCCAGCAGTTCGGACAGGGGGCGATTCGATCAGCCCCAGCATTTT. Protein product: CASSSDRGRFDQPQHF.

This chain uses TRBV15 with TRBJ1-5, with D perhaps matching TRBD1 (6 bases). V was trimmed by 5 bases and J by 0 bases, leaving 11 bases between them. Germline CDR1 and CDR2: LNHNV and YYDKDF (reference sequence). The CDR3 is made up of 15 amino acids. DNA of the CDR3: TGTGCCACCAGCGGATACAGGGTTAGCAATCAGCCCCAGCATTTT. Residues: CATSGYRVSNQPQHF.